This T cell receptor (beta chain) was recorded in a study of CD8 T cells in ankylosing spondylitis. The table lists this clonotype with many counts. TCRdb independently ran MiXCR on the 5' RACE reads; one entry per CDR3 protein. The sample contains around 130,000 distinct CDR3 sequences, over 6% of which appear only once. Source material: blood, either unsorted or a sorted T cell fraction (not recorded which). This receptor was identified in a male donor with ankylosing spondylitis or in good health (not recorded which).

The CDR3 spells CASSLDRFNPHEQYF. Here the CDR3 DNA reads TGTGCCAGCTCCCTGGACAGGTTTAACCCCCACGAGCAGTACTTC. The chain has TRBV18 and TRBJ2-7; 7 bases are shared with TRBD1. The CDR3 is 15 residues long. J was trimmed by 5 bases and V by 6 bases; bases with no gene match: 13. CDR1 is KGHSH and CDR2 is LQKENI in the germline V gene.